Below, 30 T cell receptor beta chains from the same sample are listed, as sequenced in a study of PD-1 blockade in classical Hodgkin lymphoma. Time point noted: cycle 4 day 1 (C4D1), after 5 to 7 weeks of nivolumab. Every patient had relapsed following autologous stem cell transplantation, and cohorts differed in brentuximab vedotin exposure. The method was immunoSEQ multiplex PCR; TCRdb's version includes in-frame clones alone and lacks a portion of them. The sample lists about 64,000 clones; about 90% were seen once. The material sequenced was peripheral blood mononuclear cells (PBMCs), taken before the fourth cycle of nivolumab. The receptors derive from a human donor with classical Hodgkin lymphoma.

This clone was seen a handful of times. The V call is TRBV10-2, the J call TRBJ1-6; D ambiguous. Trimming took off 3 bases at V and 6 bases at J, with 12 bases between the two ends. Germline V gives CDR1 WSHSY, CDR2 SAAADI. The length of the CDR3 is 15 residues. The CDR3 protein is CASSDPLGSNSPLHF. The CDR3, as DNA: TGCGCCAGCAGTGACCCCCTCGGCAGTAATTCACCCCTCCACTTT.

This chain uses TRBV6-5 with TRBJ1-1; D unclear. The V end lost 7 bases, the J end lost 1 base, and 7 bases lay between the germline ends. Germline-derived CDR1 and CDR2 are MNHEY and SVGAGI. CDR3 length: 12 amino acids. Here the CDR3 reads CASKKRNTEAFF. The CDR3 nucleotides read TGTGCCAGCAAGAAAAGGAACACTGAAGCTTTCTTT.

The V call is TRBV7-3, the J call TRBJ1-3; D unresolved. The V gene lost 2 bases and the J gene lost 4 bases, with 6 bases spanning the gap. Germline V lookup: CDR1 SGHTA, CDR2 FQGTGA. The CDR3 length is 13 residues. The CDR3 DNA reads TGTGCCAGCAGCTTATCATACGGAAACACCATATATTTT. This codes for CASSLSYGNTIYF.

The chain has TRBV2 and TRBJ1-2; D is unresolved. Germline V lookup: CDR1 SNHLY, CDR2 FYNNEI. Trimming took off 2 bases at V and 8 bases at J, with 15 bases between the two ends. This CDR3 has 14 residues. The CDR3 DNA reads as TGTGCCAGCAGTGAATCGGGTTTATCCGGGGGCTACACCTTC. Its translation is CASSESGLSGGYTF.

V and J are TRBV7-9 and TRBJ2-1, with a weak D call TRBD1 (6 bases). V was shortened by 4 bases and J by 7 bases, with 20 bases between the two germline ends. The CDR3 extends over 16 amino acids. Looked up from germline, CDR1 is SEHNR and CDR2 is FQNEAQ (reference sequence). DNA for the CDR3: TGTGCCAGCAGCTCCCACCGGGACAAGGGGTCTAATGAGCAGTTCTTC. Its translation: CASSSHRDKGSNEQFF. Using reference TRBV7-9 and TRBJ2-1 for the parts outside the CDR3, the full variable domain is DTGVSQNPRHKITKRGQNVTFRCDPISEHNRLYWYRQTLGQGPEFLTYFQNEAQLEKSRLLSDRFSAERPKGSFSTLEIQRTEQGDSAMYLCASSSHRDKGSNEQFFGPGTRLTVL.

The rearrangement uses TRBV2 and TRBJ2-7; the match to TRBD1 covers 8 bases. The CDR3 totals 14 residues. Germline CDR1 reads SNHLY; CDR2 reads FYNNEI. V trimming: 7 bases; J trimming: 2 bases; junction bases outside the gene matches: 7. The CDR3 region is CASNQGTGAYEQYF. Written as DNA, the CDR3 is TGTGCCAGCAATCAAGGGACAGGCGCCTACGAGCAGTACTTC.

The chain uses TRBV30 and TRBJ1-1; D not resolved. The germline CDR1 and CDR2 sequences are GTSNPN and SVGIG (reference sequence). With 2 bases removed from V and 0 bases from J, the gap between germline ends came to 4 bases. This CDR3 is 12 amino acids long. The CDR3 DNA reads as TGTGCCTGGAGTCCCATGAACACTGAAGCTTTCTTT. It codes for CAWSPMNTEAFF.

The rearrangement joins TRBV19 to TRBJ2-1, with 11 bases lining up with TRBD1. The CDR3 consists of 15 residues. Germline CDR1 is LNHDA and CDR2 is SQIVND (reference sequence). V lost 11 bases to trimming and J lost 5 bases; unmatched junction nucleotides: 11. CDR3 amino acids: CASSNRDRGDNEQFF. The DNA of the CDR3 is TGTGCCTCAAGTAACCGGGACAGGGGGGACAATGAGCAGTTCTTC.

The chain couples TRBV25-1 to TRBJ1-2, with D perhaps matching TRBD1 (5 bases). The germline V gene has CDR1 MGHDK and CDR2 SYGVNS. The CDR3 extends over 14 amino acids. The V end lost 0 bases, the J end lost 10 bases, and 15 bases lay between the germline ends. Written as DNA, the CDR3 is TGTGCCAGCAGTGAATACGAGGGGCAGACTGACTACACCTTC. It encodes CASSEYEGQTDYTF.

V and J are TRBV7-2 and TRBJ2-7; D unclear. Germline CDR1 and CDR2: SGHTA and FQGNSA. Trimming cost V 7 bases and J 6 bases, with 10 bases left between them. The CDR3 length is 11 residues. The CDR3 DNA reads TGTGCCAGCACCCCCGGTACCGAGCAGTACTTC. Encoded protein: CASTPGTEQYF. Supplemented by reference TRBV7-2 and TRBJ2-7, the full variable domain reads GAGVSQSPSNKVTEKGKDVELRCDPISGHTALYWYRQSLGQGLEFLIYFQGNSAPDKSGLPSDRFSAERTGGSVSTLTIQRTQQEDSAVYLCASTPGTEQYFGPGTRLTVT.

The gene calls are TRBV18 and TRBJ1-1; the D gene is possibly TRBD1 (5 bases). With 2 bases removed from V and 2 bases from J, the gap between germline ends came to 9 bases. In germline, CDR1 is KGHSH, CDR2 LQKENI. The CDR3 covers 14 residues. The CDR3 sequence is CASSPGGGNTEAFF. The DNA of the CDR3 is TGTGCCAGCTCACCAGGGGGAGGAAACACTGAAGCTTTCTTT.

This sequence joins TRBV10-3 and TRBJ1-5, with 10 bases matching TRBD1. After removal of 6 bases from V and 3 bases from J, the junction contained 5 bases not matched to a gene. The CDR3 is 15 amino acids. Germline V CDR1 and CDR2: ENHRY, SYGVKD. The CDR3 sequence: CAIRPGQGTNQPQHF. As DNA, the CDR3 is TGTGCCATCAGGCCGGGACAGGGGACCAATCAGCCCCAGCATTTT.

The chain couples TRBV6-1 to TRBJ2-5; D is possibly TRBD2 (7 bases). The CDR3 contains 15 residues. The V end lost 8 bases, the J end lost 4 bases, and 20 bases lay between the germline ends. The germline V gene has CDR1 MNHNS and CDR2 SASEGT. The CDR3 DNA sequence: TGTGCCAGCCATCAGGGCGGGGGCCGGCGAGAGACCCAGTACTTC. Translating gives CASHQGGGRRETQYF.

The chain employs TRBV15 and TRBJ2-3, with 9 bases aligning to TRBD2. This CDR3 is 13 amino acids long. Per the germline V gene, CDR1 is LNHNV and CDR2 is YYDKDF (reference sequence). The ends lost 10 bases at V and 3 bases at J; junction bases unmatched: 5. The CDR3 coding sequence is TGTGCCATACAGAGCGGGGGGACAGATACGCAGTATTTT. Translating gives CAIQSGGTDTQYF. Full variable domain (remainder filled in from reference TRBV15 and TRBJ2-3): DAMVIQNPRYQVTQFGKPVTLSCSQTLNHNVMYWYQQKSSQAPKLLFHYYDKDFNNEADTPDNFQSRRPNTSFCFLDIRSPGLGDTAMYLCAIQSGGTDTQYFGPGTRLTVL.

CDR3 DNA sequence: TGCAGCGTTGAAGATCTGGCCTCCGGGTATGGCTACACCTTC. Translation: CSVEDLASGYGYTF. This chain joins TRBV29-1 and TRBJ1-2; D gene uncertain. Germline CDR1 is SQVTM and CDR2 is ANQGSEA. V dropped 0 bases and J dropped 5 bases, with 13 bases sitting between them. The CDR3 sequence is 14 residues long.

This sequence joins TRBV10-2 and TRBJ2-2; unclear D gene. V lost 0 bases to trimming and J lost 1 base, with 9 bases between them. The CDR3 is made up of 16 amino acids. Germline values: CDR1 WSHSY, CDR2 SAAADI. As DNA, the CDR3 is TGCGCCAGCAGTGAGTCTCTCTCAGGGAACACCGGGGAGCTGTTTTTT. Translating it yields CASSESLSGNTGELFF.

The CDR3 loop is CASSLDPVGPGNTIYF. CDR3 DNA: TGTGCCAGCAGCTTAGACCCCGTCGGCCCTGGAAACACCATATATTTT. This sequence joins TRBV7-6 and TRBJ1-3; D gene unclear. V was cut by 1 base and J by 2 bases, with 12 bases left in between. Germline CDR1 and CDR2: SGHVS and FNYEAQ. The CDR3 covers 16 residues.

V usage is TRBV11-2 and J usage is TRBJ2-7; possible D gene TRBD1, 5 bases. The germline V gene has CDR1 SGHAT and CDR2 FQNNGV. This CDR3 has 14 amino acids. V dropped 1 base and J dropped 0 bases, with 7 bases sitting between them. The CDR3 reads CASSLGRDSYEQYF. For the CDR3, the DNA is TGTGCCAGCAGCTTAGGCAGGGACTCCTACGAGCAGTACTTC.

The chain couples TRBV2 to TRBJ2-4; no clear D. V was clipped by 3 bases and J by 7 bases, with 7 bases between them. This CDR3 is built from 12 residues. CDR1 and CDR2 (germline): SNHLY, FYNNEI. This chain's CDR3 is CASSEIVNIQYF. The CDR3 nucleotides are TGTGCCAGCAGTGAGATAGTCAACATTCAGTACTTC.

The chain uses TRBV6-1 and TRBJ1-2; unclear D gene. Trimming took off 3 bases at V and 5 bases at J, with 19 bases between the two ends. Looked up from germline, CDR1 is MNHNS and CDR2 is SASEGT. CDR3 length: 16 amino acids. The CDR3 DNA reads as TGTGCCAGCAGTGAGCTCCTACCGGACTACCGATATGGCTACACCTTC. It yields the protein CASSELLPDYRYGYTF.

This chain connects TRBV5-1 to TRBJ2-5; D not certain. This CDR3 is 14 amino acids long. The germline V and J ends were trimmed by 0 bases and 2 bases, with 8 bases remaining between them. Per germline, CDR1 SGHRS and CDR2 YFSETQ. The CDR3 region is CASSLGHHQETQYF. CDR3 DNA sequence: TGCGCCAGCAGCTTGGGGCACCATCAAGAGACCCAGTACTTC.

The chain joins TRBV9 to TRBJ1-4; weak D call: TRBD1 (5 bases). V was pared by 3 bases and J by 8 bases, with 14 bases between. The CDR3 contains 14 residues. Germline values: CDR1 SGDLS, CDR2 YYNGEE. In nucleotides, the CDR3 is TGTGCCAGCAGCGGGGGCCCGCCGTACGAAAAACTGTTTTTT. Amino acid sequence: CASSGGPPYEKLFF.

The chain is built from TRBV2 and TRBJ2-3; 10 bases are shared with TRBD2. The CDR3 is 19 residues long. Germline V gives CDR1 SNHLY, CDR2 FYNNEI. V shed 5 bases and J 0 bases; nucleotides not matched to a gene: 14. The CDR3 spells CASSRTSGIIHSSTDTQYF. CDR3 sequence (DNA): TGTGCCAGCAGTCGGACTAGCGGTATAATCCATTCTAGCACAGATACGCAGTATTTT.

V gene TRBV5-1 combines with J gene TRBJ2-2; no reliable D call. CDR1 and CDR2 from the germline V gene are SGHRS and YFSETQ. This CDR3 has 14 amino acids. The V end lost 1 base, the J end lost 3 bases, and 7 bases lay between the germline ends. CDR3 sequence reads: CASSLIPDTGELFF. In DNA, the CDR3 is TGCGCCAGCAGCTTGATTCCCGACACCGGGGAGCTGTTTTTT.

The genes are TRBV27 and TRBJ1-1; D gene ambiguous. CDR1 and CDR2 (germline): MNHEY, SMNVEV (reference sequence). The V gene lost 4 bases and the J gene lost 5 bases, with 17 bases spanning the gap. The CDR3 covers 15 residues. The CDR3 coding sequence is TGTGCCAGCAGTTCGTCCGACTTACCGAATACTGAAGCTTTCTTT. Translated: CASSSSDLPNTEAFF.

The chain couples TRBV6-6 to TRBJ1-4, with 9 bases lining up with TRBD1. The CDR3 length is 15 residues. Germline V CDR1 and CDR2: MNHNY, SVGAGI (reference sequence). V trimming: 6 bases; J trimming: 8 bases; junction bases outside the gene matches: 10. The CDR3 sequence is CASSSVDRGNEKLFF. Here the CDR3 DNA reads TGTGCCAGCAGCTCCGTCGACAGGGGGAACGAAAAACTGTTTTTT.

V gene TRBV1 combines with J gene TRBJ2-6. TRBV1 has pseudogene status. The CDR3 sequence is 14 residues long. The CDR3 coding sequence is TGCACCAGCAGCGGAACGAGTCGGGCCAACGTCCTGACTTTC. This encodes CTSSGTSRANVLTF.

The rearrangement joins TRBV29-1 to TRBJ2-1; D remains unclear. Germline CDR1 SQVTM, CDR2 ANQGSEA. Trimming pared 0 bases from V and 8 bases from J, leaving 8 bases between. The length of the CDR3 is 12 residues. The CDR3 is CSVEEGSDEQFF. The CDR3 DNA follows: TGCAGCGTTGAAGAGGGGTCGGATGAGCAGTTCTTC.

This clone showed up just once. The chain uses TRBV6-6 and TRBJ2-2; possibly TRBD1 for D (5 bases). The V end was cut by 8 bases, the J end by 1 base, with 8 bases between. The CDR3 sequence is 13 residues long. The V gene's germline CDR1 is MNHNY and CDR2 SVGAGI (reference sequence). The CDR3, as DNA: TGTGCCAGCGAGCAGGGGAACACCGGGGAGCTGTTTTTT. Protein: CASEQGNTGELFF.

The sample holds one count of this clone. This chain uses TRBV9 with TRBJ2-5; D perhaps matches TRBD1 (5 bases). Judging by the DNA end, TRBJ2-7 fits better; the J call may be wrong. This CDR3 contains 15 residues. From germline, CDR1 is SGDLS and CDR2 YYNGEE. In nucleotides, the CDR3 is TGTGCCAGCAGCGTAGAATCCGGACACTTCTACGAGCAGTACTTC. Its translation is CASSVESGHFYEQYF.